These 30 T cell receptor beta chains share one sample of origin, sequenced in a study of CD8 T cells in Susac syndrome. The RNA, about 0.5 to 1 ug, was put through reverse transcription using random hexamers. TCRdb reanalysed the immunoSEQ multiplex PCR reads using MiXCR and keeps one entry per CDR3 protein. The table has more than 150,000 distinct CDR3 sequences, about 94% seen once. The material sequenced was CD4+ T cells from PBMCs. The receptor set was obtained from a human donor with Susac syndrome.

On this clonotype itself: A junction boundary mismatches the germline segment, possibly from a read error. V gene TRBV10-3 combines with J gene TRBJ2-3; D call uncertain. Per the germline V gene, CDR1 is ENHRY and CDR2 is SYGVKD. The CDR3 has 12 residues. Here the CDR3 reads CAIGEQTDTQYF. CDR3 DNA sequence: TGTGCCATCGGTGAACAGACAGATACGCAGTATTTT.

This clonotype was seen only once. The CDR3 region has the DNA TGTGCCAGCAGCTCAAACAGGGGGGTCATATCTGGGGCCAACGTCCTGACTTTC. This codes for CASSSNRGVISGANVLTF. V gene TRBV7-9 combines with J gene TRBJ2-6; 8 positions agree with TRBD1. V lost 4 bases and J lost 1; bases outside the gene matches: 9. Looked up from germline, CDR1 is SEHNR and CDR2 is FQNEAQ (reference sequence). The CDR3 is made up of 18 amino acids.

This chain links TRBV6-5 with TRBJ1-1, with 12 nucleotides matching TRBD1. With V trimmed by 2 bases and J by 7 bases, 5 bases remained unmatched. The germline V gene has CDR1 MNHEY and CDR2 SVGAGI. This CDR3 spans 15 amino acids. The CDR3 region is CASSYPGTGGLEAFF. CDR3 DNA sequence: TGTGCCAGCAGTTACCCGGGGACAGGGGGCCTTGAAGCTTTCTTT.

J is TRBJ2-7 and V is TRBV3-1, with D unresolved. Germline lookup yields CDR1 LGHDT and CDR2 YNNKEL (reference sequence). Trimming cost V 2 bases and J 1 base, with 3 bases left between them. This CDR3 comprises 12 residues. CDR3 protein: CASSQPSYEQYF. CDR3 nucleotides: TGTGCCAGCAGCCAACCTTCCTACGAGCAGTACTTC.

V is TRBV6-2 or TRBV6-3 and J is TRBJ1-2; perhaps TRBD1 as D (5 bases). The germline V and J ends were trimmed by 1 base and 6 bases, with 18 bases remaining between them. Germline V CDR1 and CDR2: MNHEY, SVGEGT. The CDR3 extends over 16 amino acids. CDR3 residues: CASSYLLKGQEDGYTF. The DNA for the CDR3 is TGTGCCAGCAGTTACTTATTGAAGGGGCAAGAGGATGGCTACACCTTC.

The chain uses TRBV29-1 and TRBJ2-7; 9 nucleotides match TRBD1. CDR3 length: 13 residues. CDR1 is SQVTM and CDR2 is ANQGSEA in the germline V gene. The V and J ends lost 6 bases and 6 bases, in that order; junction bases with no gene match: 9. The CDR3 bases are TGCAGCGTGCTAAGGACAGGGGCGGGCGAGCAGTACTTC. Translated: CSVLRTGAGEQYF.

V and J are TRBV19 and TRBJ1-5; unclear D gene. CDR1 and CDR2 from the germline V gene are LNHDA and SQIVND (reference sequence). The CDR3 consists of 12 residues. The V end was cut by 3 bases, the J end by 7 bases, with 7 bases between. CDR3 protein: CASSMGGQPQHF. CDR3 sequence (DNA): TGTGCCAGTAGTATGGGTGGCCAGCCCCAGCATTTT.

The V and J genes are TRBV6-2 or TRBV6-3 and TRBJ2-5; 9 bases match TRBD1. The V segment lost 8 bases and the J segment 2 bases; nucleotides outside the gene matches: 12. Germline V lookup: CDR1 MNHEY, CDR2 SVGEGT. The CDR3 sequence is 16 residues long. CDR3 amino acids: CASGSMGQGLQETQYF. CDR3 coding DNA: TGTGCCAGCGGTAGTATGGGACAGGGTCTGCAAGAGACCCAGTACTTC.

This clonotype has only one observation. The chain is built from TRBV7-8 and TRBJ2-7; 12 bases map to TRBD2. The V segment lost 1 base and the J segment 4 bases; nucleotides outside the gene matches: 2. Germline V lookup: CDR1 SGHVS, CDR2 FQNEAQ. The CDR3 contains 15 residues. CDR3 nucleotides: TGTGCCAGCAGCTTAGAACTAGCGGGGGGTTACGAGCAGTACTTC. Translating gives CASSLELAGGYEQYF.

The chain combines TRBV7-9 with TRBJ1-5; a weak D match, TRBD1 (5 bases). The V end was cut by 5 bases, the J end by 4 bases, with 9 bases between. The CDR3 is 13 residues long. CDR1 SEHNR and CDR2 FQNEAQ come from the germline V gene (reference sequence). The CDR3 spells CASSGAGNQPQHF. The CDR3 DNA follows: TGTGCCAGCAGCGGGGCAGGGAATCAGCCCCAGCATTTT.

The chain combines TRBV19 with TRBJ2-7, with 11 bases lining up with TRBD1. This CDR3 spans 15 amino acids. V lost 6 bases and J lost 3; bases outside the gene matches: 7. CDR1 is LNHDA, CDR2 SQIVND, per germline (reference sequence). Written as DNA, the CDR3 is TGTGCCAGTAGAGGGGGACAGGGGGGTCTCTACGAGCAGTACTTC. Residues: CASRGGQGGLYEQYF.

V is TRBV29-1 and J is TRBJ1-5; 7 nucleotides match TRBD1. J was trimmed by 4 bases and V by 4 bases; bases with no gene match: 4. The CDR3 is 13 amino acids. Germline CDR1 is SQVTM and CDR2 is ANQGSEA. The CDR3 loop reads CSVGGTDNQPQHF. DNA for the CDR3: TGCAGCGTTGGGGGGACAGATAATCAGCCCCAGCATTTT.

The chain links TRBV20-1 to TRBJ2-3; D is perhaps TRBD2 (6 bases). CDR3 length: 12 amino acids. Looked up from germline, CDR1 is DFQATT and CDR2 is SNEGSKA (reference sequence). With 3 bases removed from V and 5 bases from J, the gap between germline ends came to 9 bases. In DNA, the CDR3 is TGCAGTGCTAGTGCGGGACGAGATACGCAGTATTTT. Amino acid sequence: CSASAGRDTQYF.

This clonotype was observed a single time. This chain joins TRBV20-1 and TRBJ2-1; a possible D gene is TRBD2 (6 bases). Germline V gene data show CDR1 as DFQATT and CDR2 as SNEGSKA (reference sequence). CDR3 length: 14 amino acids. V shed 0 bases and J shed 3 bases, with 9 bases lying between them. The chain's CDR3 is CSARDRGNYNEQFF. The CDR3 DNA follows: TGCAGTGCTAGAGACCGCGGGAACTACAATGAGCAGTTCTTC.

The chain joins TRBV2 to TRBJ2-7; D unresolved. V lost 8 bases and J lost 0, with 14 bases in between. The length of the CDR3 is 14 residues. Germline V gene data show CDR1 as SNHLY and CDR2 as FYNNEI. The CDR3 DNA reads TGTGCCAGCGCCGTCGGACGTAGCTCCTACGAGCAGTACTTC. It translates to CASAVGRSSYEQYF.

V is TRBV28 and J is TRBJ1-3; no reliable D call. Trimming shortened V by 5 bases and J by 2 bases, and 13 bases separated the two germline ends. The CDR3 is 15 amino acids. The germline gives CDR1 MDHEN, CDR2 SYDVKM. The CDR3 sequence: CASSGPPVPGNTIYF. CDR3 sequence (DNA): TGTGCCAGCAGTGGCCCGCCGGTCCCTGGAAACACCATATATTTT.

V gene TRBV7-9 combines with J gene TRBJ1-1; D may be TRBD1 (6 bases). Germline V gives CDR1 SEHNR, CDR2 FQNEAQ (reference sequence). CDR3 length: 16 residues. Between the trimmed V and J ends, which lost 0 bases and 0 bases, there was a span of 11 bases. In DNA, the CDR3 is TGTGCCAGCAGCTTAGCGGAGCAGGGGTTGAACACTGAAGCTTTCTTT. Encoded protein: CASSLAEQGLNTEAFF.

The CDR3 loop is CASSQEPASGGYEQFF. CDR3 coding DNA: TGTGCCAGCAGCCAAGAACCGGCTAGCGGGGGCTATGAGCAGTTCTTC. The rearrangement links TRBV4-2 to TRBJ2-1, with 10 nucleotides matching TRBD2. Trimming took 0 bases from V and 8 from J; bases not matched to a gene: 7. The CDR3 loop spans 16 amino acids. Germline lookup yields CDR1 LGHNA and CDR2 YNFKEQ.

The chain's CDR3 is CASSLGTNLNTEAFF. The CDR3 DNA sequence: TGTGCCAGCAGCTTAGGGACGAATCTGAACACTGAAGCTTTCTTT. The chain joins TRBV7-2 to TRBJ1-1; D gene unclear. The CDR3 totals 15 residues. V was cut by 1 base and J by 0 bases, with 9 bases left in between. From germline, CDR1 is SGHTA and CDR2 FQGNSA.

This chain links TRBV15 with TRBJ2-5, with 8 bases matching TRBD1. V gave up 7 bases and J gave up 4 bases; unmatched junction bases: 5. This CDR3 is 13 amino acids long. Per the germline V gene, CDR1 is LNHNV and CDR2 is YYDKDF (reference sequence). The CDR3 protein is CATTMDRAETQYF. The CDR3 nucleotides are TGTGCCACCACCATGGACAGGGCAGAGACCCAGTACTTC.

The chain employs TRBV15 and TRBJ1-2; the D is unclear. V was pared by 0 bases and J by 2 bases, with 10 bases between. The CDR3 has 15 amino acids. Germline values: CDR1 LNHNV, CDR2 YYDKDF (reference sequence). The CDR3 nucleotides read TGTGCCACCAGCAGAGACTTACGCTTGAACTATGGCTACACCTTC. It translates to CATSRDLRLNYGYTF. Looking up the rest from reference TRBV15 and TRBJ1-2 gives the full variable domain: DAMVIQNPRYQVTQFGKPVTLSCSQTLNHNVMYWYQQKSSQAPKLLFHYYDKDFNNEADTPDNFQSRRPNTSFCFLDIRSPGLGDTAMYLCATSRDLRLNYGYTFGSGTRLTVV.

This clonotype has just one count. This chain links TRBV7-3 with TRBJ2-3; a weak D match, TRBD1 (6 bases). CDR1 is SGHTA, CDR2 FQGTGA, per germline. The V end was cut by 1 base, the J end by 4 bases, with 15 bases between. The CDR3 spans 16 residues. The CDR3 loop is CASSLRSSRGPDTQYF. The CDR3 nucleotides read TGTGCCAGCAGCTTAAGATCCAGCAGGGGACCAGATACGCAGTATTTT. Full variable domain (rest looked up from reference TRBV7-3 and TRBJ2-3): GAGVSQTPSNKVTEKGKYVELRCDPISGHTALYWYRQSLGQGPEFLIYFQGTGAADDSGLPNDRFFAVRPEGSVSTLKIQRTERGDSAVYLCASSLRSSRGPDTQYFGPGTRLTVL.

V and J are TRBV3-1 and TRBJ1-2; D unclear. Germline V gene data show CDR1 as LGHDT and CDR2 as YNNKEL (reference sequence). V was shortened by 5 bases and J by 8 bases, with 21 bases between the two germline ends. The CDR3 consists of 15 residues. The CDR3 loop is CASSVNRAHPGGYTF. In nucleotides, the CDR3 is TGTGCCAGCAGCGTAAACAGAGCTCACCCGGGGGGCTACACCTTC.

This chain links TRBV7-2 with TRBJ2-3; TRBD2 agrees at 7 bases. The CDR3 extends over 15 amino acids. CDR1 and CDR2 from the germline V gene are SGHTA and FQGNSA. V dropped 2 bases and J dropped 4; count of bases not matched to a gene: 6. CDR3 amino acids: CASSLSRAGPDTQYF. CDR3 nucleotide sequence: TGTGCCAGCAGCTTAAGTCGAGCGGGGCCAGATACGCAGTATTTT.

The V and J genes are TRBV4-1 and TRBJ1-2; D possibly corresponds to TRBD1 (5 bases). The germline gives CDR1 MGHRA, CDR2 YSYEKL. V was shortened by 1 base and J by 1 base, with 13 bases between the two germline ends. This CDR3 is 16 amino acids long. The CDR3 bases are TGCGCCAGCAGCCAAGGAGGGACGACCTATAACTATGGCTACACCTTC. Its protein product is CASSQGGTTYNYGYTF.

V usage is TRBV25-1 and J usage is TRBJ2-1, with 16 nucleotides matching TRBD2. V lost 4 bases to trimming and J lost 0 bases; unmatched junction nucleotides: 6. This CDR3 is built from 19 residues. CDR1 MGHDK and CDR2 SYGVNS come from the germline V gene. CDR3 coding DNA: TGTGCCAGCAGTGGGGGACTAGCGGGGGGGCCTGGCTCCTACAATGAGCAGTTCTTC. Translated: CASSGGLAGGPGSYNEQFF.

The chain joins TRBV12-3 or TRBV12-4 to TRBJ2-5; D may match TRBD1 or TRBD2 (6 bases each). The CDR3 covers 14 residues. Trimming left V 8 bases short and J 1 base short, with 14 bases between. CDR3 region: CASHGGGTQETQYF. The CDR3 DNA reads TGTGCCAGCCACGGGGGCGGGACCCAAGAGACCCAGTACTTC.

The CDR3 DNA sequence: TGCGCCAGCAGCCAAGATCCGGGGGATAATGAAAAACTGTTTTTT. It specifies CASSQDPGDNEKLFF. This chain links TRBV4-1 with TRBJ1-4, with a possible D match to TRBD1 (5 bases). Deletions cut 0 bases from V and 4 bases from J, with 9 bases between. The CDR3 has 15 amino acids. Germline V CDR1 and CDR2: MGHRA, YSYEKL.

The CDR3 here is CASSLARGRTANTEAFF. The CDR3 nucleotides read TGTGCCAGCAGCTTAGCTCGCGGGAGGACAGCGAACACTGAAGCTTTCTTT. V and J are TRBV7-8 and TRBJ1-1; D is perhaps TRBD1 (6 bases). The CDR3 runs 17 residues. CDR1 SGHVS and CDR2 FQNEAQ come from the germline V gene. The V gene lost 0 bases and the J gene lost 1 base, with 15 bases spanning the gap.

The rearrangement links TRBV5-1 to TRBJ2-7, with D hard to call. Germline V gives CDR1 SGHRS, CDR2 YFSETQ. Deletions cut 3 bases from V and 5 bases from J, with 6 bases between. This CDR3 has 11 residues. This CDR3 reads CASSYLHEQYF. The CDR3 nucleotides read TGCGCCAGCAGCTACCTCCACGAGCAGTACTTC.